A selection of T cell receptor beta chains follows, all from one sample in a study of CD8+CD57+ T cells in acquired aplastic anemia. TCRdb used MiXCR to reprocess the reads, holding one entry per CDR3 protein. The data contain approximately 190,000 distinct CDR3 sequences, 40% to 55% of them singletons. The source material was sorted CD4+, CD8+, or CD8+CD57+ T cells (not recorded which) from PBMCs. These receptors all stem from a human donor with aplastic anemia. Each CDR3 is given with its conserved first and last residue. D genes are given only for firm matches. Clone size appears in some rows only: once, few, many, or a class for an expanded clone.

>TRBV10-3|NA|TRBJ2-7|NA
CAIRHETYEQYF
TGTGCCATCAGACACGAGACCTACGAGCAGTACTTC
>TRBV20-1|many|TRBJ2-5|NA
CSAEYISETQYF
TGCAGTGCTGAATACATTAGTGAGACCCAGTACTTC
>TRBV11-1|many|TRBJ1-1|NA
CASSPGANTEAFF
TGTGCCAGCAGTCCCGGGGCGAACACTGAAGCTTTCTTT
>TRBV5-1|NA|TRBJ2-7|NA
CASSFGWGGQGNYEQYF
TGCGCCAGCAGCTTCGGTTGGGGTGGGCAGGGAAACTACGAGCAGTACTTC
>TRBV19|many|TRBJ2-3|NA
CASRPSAGDTQYF
TGTGCCAGCCGTCCATCCGCCGGGGATACGCAGTATTTT
>TRBV2|many|TRBJ1-1|NA
CASSLRGGNTEAFF
TGTGCCAGCAGTTTAAGGGGGGGGAACACTGAAGCTTTCTTT
>TRBV9|NA|TRBJ2-3|NA
CASSVGQVPPDTRYF
TGTGCCAGCAGCGTAGGTCAGGTCCCGCCGGATACGCGGTATTTT
>TRBV20-1|many|TRBJ1-1|NA
CSARGGLSNTEAFF
TGCAGTGCTAGAGGTGGACTTTCGAACACTGAAGCTTTCTTT
>TRBV24-1|NA|TRBJ2-2|TRBD1
CATSDPDRGVTGELFF
TGTGCCACCAGTGACCCGGACAGGGGGGTCACCGGGGAGCTGTTTTTT
>TRBV2|NA|TRBJ2-7|NA
CASSEREGLEQYF
TGTGCCAGCAGTGAAAGGGAAGGCCTCGAGCAGTACTTC
>TRBV2|many|TRBJ2-7|NA
CASRSTQGTEQYF
TGTGCCAGCAGGTCCACACAGGGAACCGAGCAGTACTTC
>TRBV7-9|NA|TRBJ2-2|NA
CASSLDLGGELFF
TGTGCCAGCAGCTTAGATCTTGGCGGGGAGCTGTTTTTT
>TRBV7-2|NA|TRBJ2-7|NA
CASSLDGHYEQYF
TGTGCCAGCAGCTTAGACGGGCACTACGAGCAGTACTTC
>TRBV5-5|NA|TRBJ1-4|TRBD1
CASSAQGAANEKLFF
TGTGCCAGCAGCGCCCAGGGGGCGGCTAATGAAAAACTGTTTTTT
>TRBV12-3/TRBV12-4|many|TRBJ2-1|TRBD2
CASTTSVSYNEQFF
TGTGCCAGCACGACTAGCGTCTCCTACAATGAGCAGTTCTTC
>TRBV12-3/TRBV12-4|few|TRBJ1-4|NA
CASTRISREKLFF
TGTGCCAGCACCAGGATATCCCGGGAAAAACTGTTTTTT
>TRBV10-3|NA|TRBJ1-3|NA
CAISDVRGLRTGNTIYF
TGTGCCATCAGTGATGTTAGGGGACTTAGAACTGGAAACACCATATATTTT
>TRBV11-1|many|TRBJ2-3|NA
CATQGEFTDTQYF
TGTGCCACACAAGGGGAATTCACAGATACGCAGTATTTT
>TRBV13|NA|TRBJ2-7|NA
CASSPGLTGGLYEQYF
TGTGCCAGCAGCCCCGGTTTGACAGGCGGATTGTACGAGCAGTACTTC
>TRBV29-1|many|TRBJ1-6|NA
CSAGRDRGSPLHF
TGCAGCGCCGGCAGGGATAGGGGTTCACCCCTCCACTTT
>TRBV5-1|many|TRBJ2-7|TRBD2
CASSFGEAGGGEQYF
TGCGCCAGCAGCTTTGGGGAAGCGGGAGGTGGCGAGCAGTACTTC
>TRBV15|few|TRBJ1-3|TRBD1
CATSKDRGNTIYF
TGTGCCACCAGCAAGGACAGGGGAAACACCATATATTTT
>TRBV10-1|NA|TRBJ2-2|TRBD2
CASSDWGGLAATNTGELFF
TGCGCCAGCAGTGATTGGGGAGGGTTGGCAGCTACGAACACCGGGGAGCTGTTTTTT
>TRBV6-1|NA|TRBJ2-3|TRBD2
CASKPTSGRESDTQYF
TGTGCCAGCAAACCGACTAGCGGGAGGGAATCAGATACGCAGTATTTT
>TRBV18|NA|TRBJ2-7|NA
CASSPSSTAGVGEQYF
TGTGCCAGCTCACCATCGTCTACCGCCGGGGTAGGAGAGCAGTACTTC
>TRBV19|few|TRBJ1-6|NA
CASSIGGGGYSPLHF
TGTGCCAGTAGTATAGGAGGGGGGGGTTACTCACCCCTCCACTTT
>TRBV4-1|NA|TRBJ2-5|TRBD1
CASSQEQGEETQYF
TGCGCCAGCAGCCAAGAACAGGGGGAAGAGACCCAGTACTTC
>TRBV10-3|once|TRBJ2-1|TRBD2
CAISGSQGLAGLGNEQFF
TGTGCCATCAGTGGATCCCAAGGGCTAGCGGGACTCGGCAATGAGCAGTTCTTC
>TRBV29-1|NA|TRBJ2-1|NA
CSVRGGATNEQFF
TGCAGCGTGCGCGGGGGCGCGACAAATGAGCAGTTCTTC
>TRBV27|NA|TRBJ2-1|TRBD1
CASSPITGATYNEQFF
TGTGCCAGCAGTCCGATAACAGGGGCCACCTACAATGAGCAGTTCTTC
>TRBV15|NA|TRBJ2-7|NA
CATSRGSYEQYF
TGTGCCACCAGCAGAGGTTCCTACGAGCAGTACTTC
>TRBV11-1|NA|TRBJ2-1|NA
CASSLALRGTGFDEQFF
TGTGCCAGCAGCTTAGCTCTTAGAGGGACCGGGTTCGATGAGCAGTTCTTC
>TRBV19|NA|TRBJ1-1|NA
CASSIPSTEAFF
TGTGCCAGTAGTATACCCTCCACTGAAGCTTTCTTT